This paragraph reports one T cell receptor beta chain. Its specificity is not known. This entry belongs to a study of CD8+ T cells in alopecia areata. Study findings and constraints: The study found higher clonality in lesional than normal scalp, especially in alopecia totalis/universalis. Sequence data from scalp samples additionally include resident alphabeta T cells of normal skin. Among patients, TCR sharing was less clear than in mice, a difference possibly due in part to HLA diversity in the patient population.

Trimming pared 0 bases from V and 4 bases from J, leaving 5 bases between. The germline V gene has CDR1 SGHNT and CDR2 YYREEE (reference sequence). The CDR3 consists of 13 residues. Sorting separated CD4+ and CD8+ T cells out of PBMCs. cDNA serving as the sequencing template came from extracted, reverse transcribed RNA. Sequenced by immunoSEQ multiplex PCR; TCRdb stores in-frame clones only, minus some. This sample has some 200,000 clones, with approximately 53% found just once. The sequenced sample consisted of CD8+ T cells sorted from blood. The sequence derives from a human donor in good health. This chain uses TRBV5-4 with TRBJ1-5; no definite D call. The CDR3 DNA is TGTGCCAGCAGCTTGGCACCGAATCAGCCCCAGCATTTT. This gives the protein CASSLAPNQPQHF. The full variable domain, in which reference TRBV5-4 and TRBJ1-5 provide the parts outside the CDR3, is ETGVTQSPTHLIKTRGQQVTLRCSSQSGHNTVSWYQQALGQGPQFIFQYYREEENGRGNFPPRFSGLQFPNYSSELNVNALELDDSALYLCASSLAPNQPQHFGDGTRLSIL.